The 15 T cell receptor beta chains below come from one sample, sequenced in a study of CD8+ T cells in alopecia areata. RNA extraction and reverse transcription yielded cDNA as sequencing template. Generated by immunoSEQ multiplex PCR, the TCRdb table keeps only in-frame clones and is missing some. The sample lists 150,000 to 250,000 clones, 50% to 60% occurring once. Described treatment: oral pan-JAK inhibitor, 5-10 mg twice daily. The specimen was CD4+ T cells sorted from blood, collected at week 4, from a patient treated with tofacitinib. Source of these receptors: a human donor with alopecia areata.

This clone was recorded a few times. This rearrangement joins TRBV27 to TRBJ1-5, with D possibly TRBD1 on 6 matching bases. V gave up 3 bases and J gave up 0 bases, with 9 bases separating them. Germline CDR1 MNHEY, CDR2 SMNVEV (reference sequence). The CDR3 has 15 amino acids. The CDR3 region is CASSFEGGSNQPQHF. CDR3 nucleotides: TGTGCCAGCAGTTTCGAAGGGGGTAGCAATCAGCCCCAGCATTTT.

The chain is built from TRBV19 and TRBJ1-6; TRBD1 is a possible D gene (6 bases). This CDR3 region has 17 residues. Germline-derived CDR1 and CDR2 are LNHDA and SQIVND (reference sequence). V lost 3 bases and J 4 bases, leaving 16 bases between the germline ends. The CDR3 loop is CASSILPRDTYNSPLHF. The CDR3 DNA is TGTGCCAGTAGTATCCTTCCACGGGACACTTATAATTCACCCCTCCACTTT.

The chain carries TRBV7-6 and TRBJ1-2; D is perhaps TRBD1 (5 bases). CDR1 is SGHVS and CDR2 is FNYEAQ in the germline V gene. This CDR3 is 14 amino acids long. With 6 bases removed from V and 7 bases from J, the gap between germline ends came to 18 bases. Written as DNA, the CDR3 is TGTGCCAGCAGAATAGGGGAAAGGACGGGTGGCTACACCTTC. This translates into CASRIGERTGGYTF.

The rearrangement joins TRBV29-1 to TRBJ1-1; TRBD1 is a possible D gene (5 bases). In germline, CDR1 is SQVTM, CDR2 ANQGSEA. The germline V and J ends were trimmed by 0 bases and 4 bases, with 18 bases remaining between them. The CDR3 consists of 16 residues. This CDR3 reads CSVEELLGRRGTEAFF. The CDR3 nucleotides read TGCAGCGTTGAAGAACTTTTGGGCAGGAGGGGCACTGAAGCTTTCTTT.

The chain uses TRBV9 and TRBJ2-7; D is tentatively TRBD1 or TRBD2 (5 bases each). There are 13 residues in the CDR3. Germline V gene lookup returns CDR1 SGDLS and CDR2 YYNGEE. The V gene lost 2 bases and the J gene lost 5 bases, with 11 bases spanning the gap. The DNA for the CDR3 is TGTGCCAGCAGCGTTGTGGGGGAGAACGAGCAGTACTTC. Translating it yields CASSVVGENEQYF.

The chain couples TRBV29-1 to TRBJ1-2; 7 nucleotides line up with TRBD1. V dropped 7 bases and J dropped 2; count of bases not matched to a gene: 7. The CDR3 totals 13 residues. Per germline, CDR1 SQVTM and CDR2 ANQGSEA. CDR3 amino acids: CSGMDRRNYGYTF. In DNA form, the CDR3 reads TGCAGCGGGATGGACAGGCGCAACTATGGCTACACCTTC. Drawing the rest from reference TRBV29-1 and TRBJ1-2, the complete variable domain is SAVISQKPSRDICQRGTSLTIQCQVDSQVTMMFWYRQQPGQSLTLIATANQGSEATYESGFVIDKFPISRPNLTFSTLTVSNMSPEDSSIYLCSGMDRRNYGYTFGSGTRLTVV.

This clone was detected only once. The chain recombines TRBV5-1 with TRBJ2-7; D may match TRBD1 or TRBD2 (5 bases each). The CDR3 contains 14 residues. Germline V lookup: CDR1 SGHRS, CDR2 YFSETQ. Trimming removed 0 bases from V and 5 bases from J, with 12 bases in between. In nucleotides, the CDR3 is TGCGCCAGCAGCTTGGTCGTGGGACGGAACGAGCAGTACTTC. This encodes CASSLVVGRNEQYF.

This chain joins TRBV5-1 and TRBJ2-7, with D maybe TRBD1 (6 bases). V was pared by 3 bases and J by 0 bases, with 10 bases between. The CDR3 has 14 amino acids. Germline CDR1 reads SGHRS; CDR2 reads YFSETQ. The CDR3 here is CASSSTGYSYEQYF. CDR3 DNA: TGCGCCAGCAGCTCTACAGGGTACTCCTACGAGCAGTACTTC.

This clone was picked up a small number of times. The rearrangement joins TRBV7-2 to TRBJ2-3; D is ambiguous. The CDR3 is 12 residues long. V lost 6 bases, J lost 5 bases, and 9 bases lay in between. Per the germline V gene, CDR1 is SGHTA and CDR2 is FQGNSA. The CDR3 sequence is CASRSRQDTQYF. The CDR3, as DNA: TGTGCCAGCAGGAGCCGCCAAGATACGCAGTATTTT.

The chain couples TRBV30 to TRBJ1-5, with 9 bases that match TRBD1. CDR3 length: 17 residues. The V gene's germline CDR1 is GTSNPN and CDR2 SVGIG (reference sequence). Trimming at V came to 1 base and at J to 0 bases, leaving 7 bases not matched to a gene. CDR3 protein: CAWSAGTGQYSNQPQHF. The DNA of the CDR3 is TGTGCCTGGAGTGCCGGGACAGGGCAATATAGCAATCAGCCCCAGCATTTT. The variable domain in full, completed from reference TRBV30 and TRBJ1-5, reads SQTIHQWPATLVQPVGSPLSLECTVEGTSNPNLYWYRQAAGRGLQLLFYSVGIGQISSEVPQNLSASRPQDRQFILSSKKLLLSDSGFYLCAWSAGTGQYSNQPQHFGDGTRLSIL.

The chain recombines TRBV30 with TRBJ1-2; D gene uncertain. This CDR3 spans 11 amino acids. Trimming removed 0 bases from V and 7 bases from J, with 6 bases in between. Per germline, CDR1 GTSNPN and CDR2 SVGIG (reference sequence). Here the CDR3 reads CAWSVGFGYTF. CDR3 sequence (DNA): TGTGCCTGGAGTGTGGGTTTTGGCTACACCTTC.

CDR3 loop: CSASGTEAFF. The CDR3 DNA reads TGCAGCGCCTCCGGGACAGAAGCTTTCTTT. The rearrangement uses TRBV29-1 and TRBJ1-1, with a tentative D call TRBD1 (6 bases). Germline CDR1 SQVTM, CDR2 ANQGSEA. Trimming cost V 7 bases and J 8 bases, with 11 bases left between them. CDR3 size: 10 residues.

The genes are TRBV29-1 and TRBJ1-4; a possible D gene is TRBD1 (6 bases). CDR1 and CDR2 (germline): SQVTM, ANQGSEA. This CDR3 spans 16 amino acids. V was pared by 1 base and J by 8 bases, with 20 bases between. The CDR3 reads CSVEGVPGASGEKLFF. CDR3 coding DNA: TGCAGCGTTGAAGGGGTTCCGGGGGCCTCAGGGGAAAAACTGTTTTTT. Looking up the rest from reference TRBV29-1 and TRBJ1-4 gives the full variable domain: SAVISQKPSRDICQRGTSLTIQCQVDSQVTMMFWYRQQPGQSLTLIATANQGSEATYESGFVIDKFPISRPNLTFSTLTVSNMSPEDSSIYLCSVEGVPGASGEKLFFGSGTQLSVL.

Turning to this clone: Other DNA sequences in the same sample also yield this CDR3. The CDR3 DNA is TGTGCCAGCAGCTTAGGCTCGTACAATGAGCAGTTCTTC. Translated, it gives CASSLGSYNEQFF. This sequence joins TRBV7-2 and TRBJ2-1; D unclear. This CDR3 has 13 residues. Germline V gene sequence: CDR1 SGHTA, CDR2 FQGNSA. Trimming pared 1 base from V and 4 bases from J, leaving 5 bases between.

The chain joins TRBV28 to TRBJ2-4; 10 bases match TRBD1. CDR1 and CDR2 (germline): MDHEN, SYDVKM. This CDR3 has 15 residues. V trimming: 5 bases; J trimming: 6 bases; junction bases outside the gene matches: 7. The CDR3 here is CASSRQGAVRNIQYF. The CDR3 nucleotides read TGTGCCAGCAGTCGACAGGGGGCGGTTAGAAACATTCAGTACTTC.